A single sample is the source of the 29 T cell receptor beta chains below, sequenced in a study of blood T cells in healthy people across ages. Primed by a sample-barcoded 5' primer and a J-beta primer mix, a second PCR proceeded for about 6 to 11 cycles. TCRdb independently ran MiXCR on the 5' RACE reads; one entry per CDR3 protein. The table lists about 1.8 million distinct CDR3 sequences, around 50% of them singletons. The sequencing input was blood. Every receptor here comes from a woman in her 40s in good health.

The chain recombines TRBV18 with TRBJ1-1; perhaps TRBD1 as D (5 bases). Germline CDR1 and CDR2: KGHSH and LQKENI. Trimming cost V 3 bases and J 3 bases, with 20 bases left between them. The length of the CDR3 is 17 residues. CDR3 sequence: CASSPILSRALDTEAFF. The CDR3 DNA sequence: TGTGCCAGCTCACCGATCCTCAGCAGGGCGTTGGACACTGAAGCTTTCTTT. Together with reference TRBV18 and TRBJ1-1, the CDR3 gives the full variable domain: NAGVMQNPRHLVRRRGQEARLRCSPMKGHSHVYWYRQLPEEGLKFMVYLQKENIIDESGMPKERFSAEFPKEGPSILRIQQVVRGDSAAYFCASSPILSRALDTEAFFGQGTRLTVV.

The chain recombines TRBV3-1 with TRBJ2-5, with unresolved D. Germline CDR1 and CDR2: LGHDT and YNNKEL (reference sequence). The CDR3 spans 12 residues. Trimming left V 4 bases short and J 5 bases short, with 8 bases between. The CDR3 is CASSRSLETQYF. In DNA, the CDR3 is TGTGCCAGCAGCCGGAGCTTGGAGACCCAGTACTTC.

This clonotype was found a few times. The genes are TRBV6-4 and TRBJ2-1; D is possibly TRBD2 (5 bases). Trimming removed 4 bases from V and 0 bases from J, with 10 bases in between. The CDR3 loop spans 15 amino acids. Germline V lookup: CDR1 MRHNA, CDR2 SNTAGT. CDR3 bases: TGTGCCAGCAGTGTGGAGGCAGGCTCCTACAATGAGCAGTTCTTC. It is translated as CASSVEAGSYNEQFF.

The table lists this clonotype with a few counts. The chain couples TRBV7-2 to TRBJ2-7; D perhaps matches TRBD1 (5 bases). CDR3 length: 15 amino acids. Germline-derived CDR1 and CDR2 are SGHTA and FQGNSA. Trimming removed 1 base at V and 0 bases at J, with 10 bases between. This chain's CDR3 is CASSLGDSFSYEQYF. CDR3 nucleotide sequence: TGTGCCAGCAGCTTAGGAGACAGTTTCTCCTACGAGCAGTACTTC.

A word on this clonotype: Mismatch with germline at one junction end may stem from a read error. V and J are TRBV14 and TRBJ2-5; TRBD2 is a possible D gene (5 bases). This CDR3 has 15 residues. The germline V gene encodes CDR1 SGHDN and CDR2 FVKESK. CDR3 nucleotides: TGTGCCGGCAGCCAAGAGGGATCCCTTCTAGAGACCCAGTACTTC. Its translation is CAGSQEGSLLETQYF.

This clonotype was detected only a few times. The J gene is TRBJ1-5, the V gene TRBV10-3; a possible D gene is TRBD1 (5 bases). CDR1 and CDR2 from the germline V gene are ENHRY and SYGVKD. Trimming removed 3 bases from V and 0 bases from J, with 9 bases in between. The CDR3 runs to 15 residues. The CDR3 DNA is TGTGCCATCAGTGACGGGACGGATAGCAATCAGCCCCAGCATTTT. It translates to CAISDGTDSNQPQHF.

This clonotype was observed a handful of times. V gene TRBV20-1 combines with J gene TRBJ2-1; TRBD2 is a possible D gene (6 bases). V was cut by 1 base and J by 7 bases, with 14 bases left in between. Per the germline V gene, CDR1 is DFQATT and CDR2 is SNEGSKA (reference sequence). CDR3 length equals 14 residues. The CDR3 protein is CSARGGEVRNEQFF. CDR3 in DNA: TGCAGTGCTAGAGGGGGGGAAGTAAGGAATGAGCAGTTCTTC.

This clonotype appeared a few times. The genes are TRBV5-1 and TRBJ2-7; D is possibly TRBD1 or TRBD2 (5 bases each). CDR3 length: 16 residues. Germline assignment: CDR1 SGHRS and CDR2 YFSETQ. The ends were cut back, 4 bases at V and 4 bases at J, with 21 bases in the middle. The CDR3 sequence: CASSRDVGADLYEQYF. In DNA form, the CDR3 reads TGCGCCAGCAGCCGGGACGTAGGGGCTGACCTGTACGAGCAGTACTTC.

The chain couples TRBV27 to TRBJ2-3; D ambiguous. Between the trimmed V and J ends, which lost 3 bases and 6 bases, there was a span of 10 bases. This CDR3 contains 13 residues. Germline-derived CDR1 and CDR2 are MNHEY and SMNVEV (reference sequence). CDR3 nucleotides: TGTGCCAGCAGTTTGGGCGCCTGGGATACGCAGTATTTT. It specifies CASSLGAWDTQYF.

The gene calls are TRBV6-1 and TRBJ1-2; a weak D match, TRBD1 (5 bases). The CDR3 loop spans 10 amino acids. Germline-derived CDR1 and CDR2 are MNHNS and SASEGT. The V gene lost 11 bases and the J gene lost 8 bases, with 12 bases spanning the gap. CDR3 sequence (DNA): TGTGCCGGGGGGTTCGGGGGCTACACCTTC. Amino acids: CAGGFGGYTF.

This clonotype was seen only a few times. J is TRBJ2-1 and V is TRBV7-9; 8 bases match TRBD2. Germline CDR1 reads SEHNR; CDR2 reads FQNEAQ (reference sequence). CDR3 length equals 16 residues. Trimming at V came to 4 bases and at J to 4 bases, leaving 9 bases not matched to a gene. CDR3 sequence reads: CASSSGAGGLYNEQFF. The DNA for the CDR3 is TGTGCCAGCAGCTCCGGGGCGGGGGGCTTATACAATGAGCAGTTCTTC.

The gene calls are TRBV4-1 and TRBJ2-1; D is unclear. Germline CDR1 reads MGHRA; CDR2 reads YSYEKL. V lost 0 bases, J lost 6 bases, and 15 bases lay in between. CDR3 length equals 16 residues. DNA of the CDR3: TGCGCCAGCAGCCAAGATTATTTTCGTCGACTCAATGAGCAGTTCTTC. Translating it yields CASSQDYFRRLNEQFF.

This clonotype was observed a few times. The chain links TRBV27 to TRBJ1-1; TRBD1 might be the D (5 bases). This CDR3 has 14 residues. Trimming left V 5 bases short and J 3 bases short, with 13 bases between. Germline CDR1 reads MNHEY; CDR2 reads SMNVEV (reference sequence). This CDR3 is CASSLQGLDTEAFF. As DNA, the CDR3 is TGTGCCAGCAGTCTCCAGGGTTTGGACACTGAAGCTTTCTTT.

This clonotype showed up just a few times. The chain recombines TRBV13 with TRBJ2-3; no firm D call. From germline, CDR1 is PRHDT and CDR2 FYEKMQ (reference sequence). V dropped 7 bases and J dropped 4 bases, with 6 bases sitting between them. The CDR3 runs 11 residues. CDR3 amino acids: CASKAPDTQYF. Written as DNA, the CDR3 is TGTGCCAGCAAAGCGCCAGATACGCAGTATTTT.

V gene TRBV9 combines with J gene TRBJ2-1; D is undetermined. CDR1 is SGDLS, CDR2 YYNGEE, per germline. Trimming cost V 0 bases and J 6 bases, with 10 bases left between them. CDR3 length: 14 residues. The CDR3: CASSVGQRGNEQFF. CDR3 sequence (DNA): TGTGCCAGCAGCGTAGGTCAGCGAGGCAATGAGCAGTTCTTC.

Turning to this clonotype: A junction boundary mismatches the germline segment, possibly from a read error. The chain recombines TRBV3-1 with TRBJ2-5; TRBD2 matches 8 bases. Germline V gene lookup returns CDR1 LGHDT and CDR2 YNNKEL (reference sequence). The CDR3 has 15 amino acids. CDR3: CVSTSSGLFQETQYF. CDR3 in DNA: TGTGTCAGCACCTCTAGCGGGCTCTTCCAAGAGACCCAGTACTTC.

The V gene is TRBV4-3, the J gene TRBJ2-4; possibly TRBD2 for D (5 bases). The germline V gene has CDR1 LGHNA and CDR2 YSLEER. This CDR3 has 17 amino acids. V was trimmed by 0 bases and J by 0 bases, leaving 12 bases between them. CDR3 protein: CASSQERAALAKNIQYF. The CDR3 nucleotides read TGCGCCAGCAGCCAAGAGAGGGCAGCCCTAGCCAAAAACATTCAGTACTTC.

This clonotype was counted once. This rearrangement joins TRBV27 to TRBJ2-7; 15 bases match TRBD2. V lost 3 bases, J lost 2 bases, and 5 bases stayed unmatched. Germline V CDR1 and CDR2: MNHEY, SMNVEV (reference sequence). CDR3 size: 17 residues. CDR3 in amino acids: CASSFRTSGGAAYEQYF. In nucleotides, the CDR3 is TGTGCCAGCAGTTTCAGGACTAGCGGGGGGGCGGCCTACGAGCAGTACTTC.

This chain connects TRBV6-2 or TRBV6-3 to TRBJ2-7, with D perhaps TRBD1 or TRBD2 (5 bases each). TRBJ2-5 explains the end of the DNA better; the J call may be wrong. The germline gives CDR1 MNHEY, CDR2 SVGEGT. This CDR3 has 12 residues. The CDR3 DNA follows: TGTGCCAGCGGGACCTATGACGAGACCCAGTACTTC. It yields the protein CASGTYDETQYF.

In its sample, this clonotype was seen once. The rearrangement links TRBV5-1 to TRBJ2-3; 9 bases align to TRBD2. This CDR3 spans 15 amino acids. Germline lookup yields CDR1 SGHRS and CDR2 YFSETQ. V was clipped by 1 base and J by 4 bases; unmatched bases: 4. The CDR3 spells CASSLFIAGADTQYF. In DNA, the CDR3 is TGCGCCAGCAGCTTGTTTATAGCGGGGGCAGATACGCAGTATTTT.

The J gene is TRBJ2-3, the V gene TRBV15; D gene unclear. The CDR3 runs to 14 residues. The germline V and J ends were trimmed by 7 bases and 2 bases, with 13 bases remaining between them. The germline V gene encodes CDR1 LNHNV and CDR2 YYDKDF (reference sequence). The DNA for the CDR3 is TGTGCCACCACTAAGGAACGGTACACAGATACGCAGTATTTT. Protein: CATTKERYTDTQYF.

The V and J genes are TRBV6-5 and TRBJ1-6, with TRBD1 identical over 9 bases. The CDR3 has 17 amino acids. Germline assignment: CDR1 MNHEY and CDR2 SVGAGI. V was clipped by 0 bases and J by 9 bases; unmatched bases: 9. DNA for the CDR3: TGTGCCAGCAGTTACTCTTTCACGGGACAGGGCGGTTCACCCCTCCACTTT. Amino acid sequence: CASSYSFTGQGGSPLHF.

V usage is TRBV20-1 and J usage is TRBJ2-3; 10 positions match TRBD2. The CDR3 loop spans 15 amino acids. V lost 0 bases and J lost 2; bases outside the gene matches: 2. CDR1 DFQATT and CDR2 SNEGSKA come from the germline V gene (reference sequence). The CDR3 region is CSARDLAGATDTQYF. In DNA, the CDR3 is TGCAGTGCTAGAGATCTAGCGGGGGCCACAGATACGCAGTATTTT.

V and J are TRBV4-2 and TRBJ2-1; a possible D gene is TRBD1 (5 bases). The end of the DNA is better explained by TRBJ2-7, so the J call may be wrong. Germline CDR1 LGHNA, CDR2 YNFKEQ. The CDR3 length is 16 residues. CDR3 region: CASSQVSQQGWNEQYF. CDR3 in DNA: TGTGCCAGCAGCCAAGTTAGTCAGCAGGGCTGGAATGAGCAGTACTTC.

This clonotype was seen a few times. The chain employs TRBV11-1 and TRBJ2-1; possible D gene TRBD2, 7 bases. The CDR3 sequence is 15 residues long. Germline V gene sequence: CDR1 SGHAT, CDR2 FQDESV (reference sequence). Trimming shortened V by 5 bases and J by 8 bases, and 19 bases separated the two germline ends. The CDR3 here is CASSLPRGGGDEQFF. The CDR3 nucleotides read TGTGCCAGCAGCCTCCCAAGGGGGGGGGGCGATGAGCAGTTCTTC.

The chain is built from TRBV6-2 or TRBV6-3 and TRBJ1-1; D is ambiguous. Germline V CDR1 and CDR2: MNHEY, SVGEGT. V dropped 2 bases and J dropped 3 bases, with 7 bases sitting between them. The CDR3 extends over 13 amino acids. CDR3 nucleotide sequence: TGTGCCAGCAGTTACGAGGGCTACACTGAAGCTTTCTTT. It codes for CASSYEGYTEAFF.

The rearrangement links TRBV6-2 or TRBV6-3 to TRBJ2-7, with D tentatively TRBD1 (5 bases). Germline CDR1 MNHEY, CDR2 SVGEGT. CDR3 length: 13 residues. V was shortened by 2 bases and J by 3 bases, with 8 bases between the two germline ends. The CDR3 sequence: CASSYGANYEQYF. For the CDR3, the DNA is TGTGCCAGCAGTTACGGGGCAAACTACGAGCAGTACTTC.

This clonotype was seen more than once but under ten times. The CDR3 sequence: CASAPHADTQYF. In nucleotides, the CDR3 is TGCGCCAGCGCCCCACACGCAGATACGCAGTATTTT. The gene calls are TRBV5-1 and TRBJ2-3, with D hard to call. Germline V gene sequence: CDR1 SGHRS, CDR2 YFSETQ. This CDR3 has 12 residues. V lost 7 bases and J lost 4, with 10 bases in between.

The V and J genes are TRBV2 and TRBJ2-3; D is ambiguous. The CDR3 sequence is 13 residues long. Germline V gene data show CDR1 as SNHLY and CDR2 as FYNNEI. The V end was cut by 3 bases, the J end by 7 bases, with 11 bases between. CDR3 nucleotides: TGTGCCAGCAGTGACCGGTCTTTATATACGCAGTATTTT. Encoded protein: CASSDRSLYTQYF.